This T cell receptor (beta chain) emerged from a study of CDR3 diversity in severe acne. The sample holds many counts of this clonotype. V lost 7 bases, J lost 4 bases, and 16 bases lay in between. The CDR3 spans 14 residues. Germline V gene sequence: CDR1 GTSNPN, CDR2 SVGIG (reference sequence). MiXCR was run by TCRdb on the PCR reads, yielding one entry per CDR3 protein. The table has about 90,000 distinct CDR3 sequences, approximately 49% seen once. The sequence was collected from a male donor with severe acne vulgaris. What was sequenced was blood. The chain recombines TRBV30 with TRBJ2-2; possibly TRBD2 for D (5 bases). This chain's CDR3 is CAYRTGIVTGELFF. CDR3 in DNA: TGTGCCTACCGGACTGGAATAGTCACCGGGGAGCTGTTTTTT.